Detailed here is one TCR beta chain. Its antigen remains unidentified. No much larger clonotype is one base removed from it; base qualities were not supplied. Receptors were amplified or captured by the immunoSEQ multiplex PCR assay. From the authors' description of their analysis: A statistical classification framework was built to diagnose cytomegalovirus status from the catalog of TCR beta chain sequences. TCRdb re-hosts the immuneACCESS table, in-frame sequences only. Its copies lack some clones; in the studies checked, an unresolved V gene accounts for under half of them, and the cause for the rest is not known. The V and J calls and the clone size are those of that table, but D and trimming were determined from the DNA. Recorded for this sample are about 160,000 clones; almost 85% of them occurred a single time. The biggest ten clones account for roughly 10% of the sample. The CDR3 goes from the cysteine to the phenylalanine over 13 residues. The entry retains the CDR3 DNA only, 39 bases that are in frame from base 1. Trimming removed 0 bases from V and 6 bases from J, leaving 9 bases between the germline ends. CDR1 WSHSY and CDR2 SAAADI were looked up in the germline V gene.

The sample originates from a study of cytomegalovirus exposure and HLA in healthy donors (dated by TCRdb to about 2017). Concerning the study at large: The 670 or so repertoires of the first cohort and the roughly 110 validation repertoires were produced on the same platform, according to a later analysis. The aim of the study was to test whether cataloging public T cell receptors could identify signatures of past pathogen exposure. A separate validation cohort of roughly 110 different subjects was used in addition to the roughly 640-subject first cohort. High-throughput TCR immunosequencing, statistical association of individual TCRs with disease status, and machine learning were combined to predict cytomegalovirus infection status.

General findings and caveats noted by the study authors: According to the authors, the approach could potentially be generalized to other disease states and immunological phenotypes. Most TCR sequences were seen in very few donors, while some public TCRs were found in many individuals. The study listed approximately 150 TCR beta chains as associated with cytomegalovirus. A later analysis had no HLA typing for the validation cohort, so co-occurrence there was scored across all 130 or so repertoires. The classifier was reported to diagnose cytomegalovirus status with high specificity and sensitivity in both the original cohort and the validation cohort. In vitro tests confirmed that three of the cytomegalovirus-associated TCR beta chains recognize cytomegalovirus antigens. Of the cluster scores, roughly 95% were above 0 in a later analysis, which found that TCRs clustered in the first cohort also tended to co-occur in the approximately 110 validation repertoires.

The donors were included in the validation cohort of over a hundred subjects, a group kept apart from the roughly 700-subject first cohort. This clonotype originated in a man between 25 and 39 years old in good health and CMV-seropositive. The chain couples TRBV10-2 to TRBJ2-7, with a weak D call of TRBD2 (5 bases match). Sequenced sample: PBMCs. The CDR3 sequence is CASSESWEFEQYF. The bases are TGCGCCAGCAGTGAGTCTTGGGAGTTCGAGCAGTACTTC.